This T cell receptor beta chain emerged from a study of tumor and adjacent non-tumor tissue in lung cancer. The CDR3 contains 12 residues. Germline CDR1 and CDR2: ENHRY and SYGVKD. No cell sorting was done before RNA was extracted from the tissue. Turning to this clonotype: One base away lies a much larger clone, so this may be a sequencing read error.

TCRbeta libraries were built with three rounds of nested PCR, modified from ARM-PCR. MiXCR, applied by TCRdb to the multiplex PCR reads, yields one record per CDR3 protein. The sample has tens of thousands of distinct CDR3 sequences, 50% to 60% seen once; the top ten hold 20% to 25%. Sequencing input: lung tumor tissue. The chain carries TRBV10-3 and TRBJ2-1; D not resolved. The receptor comes from a man aged 45-60 years with non-small cell lung cancer. CDR3 sequence reads: CDISGQGNEQFF. The CDR3 DNA sequence: TGTGACATCAGTGGTCAAGGAAATGAGCAGTTCTTC.